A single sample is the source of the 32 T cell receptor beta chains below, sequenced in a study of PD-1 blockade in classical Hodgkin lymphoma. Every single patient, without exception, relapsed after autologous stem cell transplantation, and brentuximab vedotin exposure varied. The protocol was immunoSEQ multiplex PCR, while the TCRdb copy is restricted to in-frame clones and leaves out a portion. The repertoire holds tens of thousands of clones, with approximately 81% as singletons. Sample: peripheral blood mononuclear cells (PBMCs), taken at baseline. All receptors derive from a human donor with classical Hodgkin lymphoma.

The CDR3 DNA sequence: TGCGCCAGCAGCCAAGCCCCGGGACAGGCAACGTATGGCTACACCTTC. Amino acids: CASSQAPGQATYGYTF. The V and J genes are TRBV4-1 and TRBJ1-2; TRBD1 matches 8 bases. CDR3 length equals 16 residues. Germline-derived CDR1 and CDR2 are MGHRA and YSYEKL. Trimming took 1 base from V and 5 from J; bases not matched to a gene: 9.

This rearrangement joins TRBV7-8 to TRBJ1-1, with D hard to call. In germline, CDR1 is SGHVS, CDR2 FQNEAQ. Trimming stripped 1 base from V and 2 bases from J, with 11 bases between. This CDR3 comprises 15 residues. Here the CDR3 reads CASSLEVSTNTEAFF. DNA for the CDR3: TGTGCCAGCAGCTTAGAAGTCAGTACCAACACTGAAGCTTTCTTT. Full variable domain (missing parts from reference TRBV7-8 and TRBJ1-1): GAGVSQSPRYKVAKRGQDVALRCDPISGHVSLFWYQQALGQGPEFLTYFQNEAQLDKSGLPSDRFFAERPEGSVSTLKIQRTQQEDSAVYLCASSLEVSTNTEAFFGQGTRLTVV.

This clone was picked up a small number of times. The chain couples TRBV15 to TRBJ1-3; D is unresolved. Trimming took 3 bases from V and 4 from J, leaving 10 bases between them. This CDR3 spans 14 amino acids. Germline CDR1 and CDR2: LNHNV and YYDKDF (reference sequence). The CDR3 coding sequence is TGTGCCACCAGCAGCACCCGGACGGGAAACACCATATATTTT. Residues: CATSSTRTGNTIYF.

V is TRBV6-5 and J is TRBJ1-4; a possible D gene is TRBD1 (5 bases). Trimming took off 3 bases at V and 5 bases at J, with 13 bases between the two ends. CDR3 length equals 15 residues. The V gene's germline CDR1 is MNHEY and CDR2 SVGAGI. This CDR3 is CASSYRGSRNEKLFF. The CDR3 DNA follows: TGTGCCAGCAGTTATCGGGGCAGTAGAAATGAAAAACTGTTTTTT.

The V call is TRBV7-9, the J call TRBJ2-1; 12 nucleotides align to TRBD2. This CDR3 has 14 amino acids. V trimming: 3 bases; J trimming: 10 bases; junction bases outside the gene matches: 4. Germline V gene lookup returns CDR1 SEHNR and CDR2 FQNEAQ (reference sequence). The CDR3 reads CASSFLAGGGEQFF. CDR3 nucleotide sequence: TGTGCCAGCAGCTTCCTAGCGGGAGGGGGAGAGCAGTTCTTC.

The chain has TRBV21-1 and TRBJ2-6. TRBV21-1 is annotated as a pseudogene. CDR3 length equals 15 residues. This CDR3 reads CASSKDGTGANVLTF. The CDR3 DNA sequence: TGTGCCAGCAGCAAAGACGGAACTGGGGCCAACGTCCTGACTTTC.

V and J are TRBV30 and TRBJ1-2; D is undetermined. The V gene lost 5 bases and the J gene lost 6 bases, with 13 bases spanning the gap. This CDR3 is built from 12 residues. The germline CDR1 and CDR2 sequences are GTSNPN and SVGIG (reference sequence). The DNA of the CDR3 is TGTGCCTGGGGGTGGGGTTCGGATGGCTACACCTTC. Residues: CAWGWGSDGYTF.

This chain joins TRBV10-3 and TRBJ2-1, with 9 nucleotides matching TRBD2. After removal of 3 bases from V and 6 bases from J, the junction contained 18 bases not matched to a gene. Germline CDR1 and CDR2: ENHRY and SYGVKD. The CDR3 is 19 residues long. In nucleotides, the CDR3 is TGTGCCATCAGTGATCCCAGCGGGAGGAGTTATGAACGGGTCAATGAGCAGTTCTTC. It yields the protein CAISDPSGRSYERVNEQFF.

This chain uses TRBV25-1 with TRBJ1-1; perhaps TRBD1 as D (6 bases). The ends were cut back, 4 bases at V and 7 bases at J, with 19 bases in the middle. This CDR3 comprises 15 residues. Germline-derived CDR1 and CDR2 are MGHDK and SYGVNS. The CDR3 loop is CASSGDDRSRGEAFF. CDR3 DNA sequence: TGTGCCAGCAGTGGGGACGACAGGAGTCGGGGTGAAGCTTTCTTT.

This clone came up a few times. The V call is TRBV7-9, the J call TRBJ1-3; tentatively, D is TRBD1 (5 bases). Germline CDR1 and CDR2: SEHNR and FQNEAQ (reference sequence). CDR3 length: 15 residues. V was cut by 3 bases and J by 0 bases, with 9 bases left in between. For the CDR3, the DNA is TGTGCCAGCAGCTTCGACAGCACCTCTGGAAACACCATATATTTT. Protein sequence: CASSFDSTSGNTIYF.

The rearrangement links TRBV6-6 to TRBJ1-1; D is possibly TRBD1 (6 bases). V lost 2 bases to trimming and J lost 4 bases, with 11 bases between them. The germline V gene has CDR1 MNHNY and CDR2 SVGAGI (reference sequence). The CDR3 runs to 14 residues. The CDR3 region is CASSYGATGTEAFF. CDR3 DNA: TGTGCCAGCAGTTACGGCGCGACAGGCACTGAAGCTTTCTTT.

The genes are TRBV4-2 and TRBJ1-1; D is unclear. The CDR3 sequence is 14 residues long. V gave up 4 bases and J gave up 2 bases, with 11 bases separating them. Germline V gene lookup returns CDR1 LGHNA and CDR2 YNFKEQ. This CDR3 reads CASSLVAGNTEAFF. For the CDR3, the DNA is TGTGCCAGCAGCCTAGTGGCGGGTAACACTGAAGCTTTCTTT.

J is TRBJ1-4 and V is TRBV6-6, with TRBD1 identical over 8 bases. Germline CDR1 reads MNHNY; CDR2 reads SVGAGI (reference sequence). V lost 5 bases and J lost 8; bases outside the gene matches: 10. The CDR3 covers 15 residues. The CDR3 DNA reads TGTGCCAGCAGTACCATAGGACAGGGTAGAGAAAAACTGTTTTTT. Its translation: CASSTIGQGREKLFF.

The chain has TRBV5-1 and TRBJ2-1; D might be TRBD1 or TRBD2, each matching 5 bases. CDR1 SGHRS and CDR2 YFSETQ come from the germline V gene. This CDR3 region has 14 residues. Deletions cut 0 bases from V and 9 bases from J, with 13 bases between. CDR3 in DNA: TGCGCCAGCAGCTTGGAGGTGGGGACGCCTGAGCAGTTCTTC. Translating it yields CASSLEVGTPEQFF.

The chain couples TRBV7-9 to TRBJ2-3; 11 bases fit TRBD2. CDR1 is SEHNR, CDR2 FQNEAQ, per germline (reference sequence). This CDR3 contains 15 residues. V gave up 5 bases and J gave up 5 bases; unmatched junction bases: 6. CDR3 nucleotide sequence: TGTGCCAGCAGCCAACTAGCGGGAGAAGTAGATACGCAGTATTTT. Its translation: CASSQLAGEVDTQYF.

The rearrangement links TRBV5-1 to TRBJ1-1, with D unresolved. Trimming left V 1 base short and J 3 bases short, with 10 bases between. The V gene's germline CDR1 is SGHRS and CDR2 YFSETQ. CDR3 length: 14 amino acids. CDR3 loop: CASSLTSWYTEAFF. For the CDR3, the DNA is TGCGCCAGCAGCTTGACAAGTTGGTACACTGAAGCTTTCTTT. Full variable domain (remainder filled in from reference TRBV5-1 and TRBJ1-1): KAGVTQTPRYLIKTRGQQVTLSCSPISGHRSVSWYQQTPGQGLQFLFEYFSETQRNKGNFPGRFSGRQFSNSRSEMNVSTLELGDSALYLCASSLTSWYTEAFFGQGTRLTVV.

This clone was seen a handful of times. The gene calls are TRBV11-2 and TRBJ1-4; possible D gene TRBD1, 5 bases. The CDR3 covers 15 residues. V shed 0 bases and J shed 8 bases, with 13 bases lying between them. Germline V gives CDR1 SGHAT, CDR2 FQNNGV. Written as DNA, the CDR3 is TGTGCCAGCAGCTTAGATCTCTGGGGGGAAGAAAAACTGTTTTTT. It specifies CASSLDLWGEEKLFF.

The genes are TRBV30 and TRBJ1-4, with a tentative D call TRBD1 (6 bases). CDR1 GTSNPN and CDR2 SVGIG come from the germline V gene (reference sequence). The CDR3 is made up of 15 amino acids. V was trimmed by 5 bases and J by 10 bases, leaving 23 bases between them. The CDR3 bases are TGTGCCTGGGGTAACGGGGGCATTCGAGTAGGAAAACTGTTTTTT. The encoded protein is CAWGNGGIRVGKLFF.

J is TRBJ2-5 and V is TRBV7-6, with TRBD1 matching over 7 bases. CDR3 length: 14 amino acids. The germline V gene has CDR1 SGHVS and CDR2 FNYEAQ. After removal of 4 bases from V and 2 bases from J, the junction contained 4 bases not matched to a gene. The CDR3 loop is CASSSPGQQETQYF. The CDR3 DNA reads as TGTGCCAGCAGCTCGCCGGGACAGCAAGAGACCCAGTACTTC.

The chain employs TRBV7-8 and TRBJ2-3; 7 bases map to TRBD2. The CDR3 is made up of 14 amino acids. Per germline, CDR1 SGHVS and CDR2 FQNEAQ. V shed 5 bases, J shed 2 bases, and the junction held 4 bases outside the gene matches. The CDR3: CASSPRDYTDTQYF. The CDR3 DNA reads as TGTGCCAGCAGCCCCCGGGACTACACAGATACGCAGTATTTT.

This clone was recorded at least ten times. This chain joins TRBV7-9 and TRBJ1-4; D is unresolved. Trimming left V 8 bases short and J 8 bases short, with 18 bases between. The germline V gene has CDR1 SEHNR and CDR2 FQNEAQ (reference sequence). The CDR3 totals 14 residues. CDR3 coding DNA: TGTGCCAGCTCCAAGACGGGGTTAGGGGAAAAACTGTTTTTT. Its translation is CASSKTGLGEKLFF.

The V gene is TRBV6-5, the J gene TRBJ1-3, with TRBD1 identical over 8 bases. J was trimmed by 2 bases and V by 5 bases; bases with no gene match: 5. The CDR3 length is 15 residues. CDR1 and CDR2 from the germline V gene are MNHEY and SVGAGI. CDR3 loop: CASSRQGRTGNTIYF. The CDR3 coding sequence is TGTGCCAGCAGTCGACAGGGGAGGACTGGAAACACCATATATTTT.

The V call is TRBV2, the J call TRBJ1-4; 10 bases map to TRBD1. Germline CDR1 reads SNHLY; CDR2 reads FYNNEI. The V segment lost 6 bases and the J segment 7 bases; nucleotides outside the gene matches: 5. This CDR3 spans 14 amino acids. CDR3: CASRRDRGGEKLFF. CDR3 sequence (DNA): TGTGCCAGCAGGCGGGACAGGGGAGGTGAAAAACTGTTTTTT.

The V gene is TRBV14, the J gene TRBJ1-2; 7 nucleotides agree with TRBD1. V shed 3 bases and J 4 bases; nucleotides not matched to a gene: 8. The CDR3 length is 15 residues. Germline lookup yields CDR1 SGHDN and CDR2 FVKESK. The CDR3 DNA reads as TGTGCCAGCAGCCACCTACAGGGGAACCTCTATGGCTACACCTTC. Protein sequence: CASSHLQGNLYGYTF. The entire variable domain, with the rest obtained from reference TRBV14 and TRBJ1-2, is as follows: EAGVTQFPSHSVIEKGQTVTLRCDPISGHDNLYWYRRVMGKEIKFLLHFVKESKQDESGMPNNRFLAERTGGTYSTLKVQPAELEDSGVYFCASSHLQGNLYGYTFGSGTRLTVV.

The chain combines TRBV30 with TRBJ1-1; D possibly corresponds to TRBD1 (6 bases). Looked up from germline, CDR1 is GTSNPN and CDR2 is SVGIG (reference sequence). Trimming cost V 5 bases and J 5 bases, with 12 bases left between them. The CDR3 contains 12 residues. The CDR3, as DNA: TGTGCCTGGGAGGGGGATCGGACTGAAGCTTTCTTT. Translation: CAWEGDRTEAFF. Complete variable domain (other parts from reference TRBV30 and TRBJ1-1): SQTIHQWPATLVQPVGSPLSLECTVEGTSNPNLYWYRQAAGRGLQLLFYSVGIGQISSEVPQNLSASRPQDRQFILSSKKLLLSDSGFYLCAWEGDRTEAFFGQGTRLTVV.

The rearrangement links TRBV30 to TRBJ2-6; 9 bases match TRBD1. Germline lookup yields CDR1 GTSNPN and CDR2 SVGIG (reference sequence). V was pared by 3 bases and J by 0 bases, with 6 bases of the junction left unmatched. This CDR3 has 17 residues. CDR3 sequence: CAWSADRGTSGANVLTF. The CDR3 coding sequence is TGTGCCTGGAGCGCGGACAGGGGTACCTCTGGGGCCAACGTCCTGACTTTC.

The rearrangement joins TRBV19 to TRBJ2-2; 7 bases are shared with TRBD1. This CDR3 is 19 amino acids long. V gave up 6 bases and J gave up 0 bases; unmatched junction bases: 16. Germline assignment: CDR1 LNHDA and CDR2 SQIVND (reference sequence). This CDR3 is CASRPPSLQGLSNTGELFF. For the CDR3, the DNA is TGTGCCAGTAGACCCCCCTCTTTACAGGGGCTCTCGAACACCGGGGAGCTGTTTTTT.

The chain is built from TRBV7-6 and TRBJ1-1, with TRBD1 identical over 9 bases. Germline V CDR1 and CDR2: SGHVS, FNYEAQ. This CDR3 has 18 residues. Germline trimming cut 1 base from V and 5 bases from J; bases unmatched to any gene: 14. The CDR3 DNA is TGTGCCAGCAGCTTAGGACCGGGACAGGGAACGAAGGGGACTGAAGCTTTCTTT. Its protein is CASSLGPGQGTKGTEAFF.

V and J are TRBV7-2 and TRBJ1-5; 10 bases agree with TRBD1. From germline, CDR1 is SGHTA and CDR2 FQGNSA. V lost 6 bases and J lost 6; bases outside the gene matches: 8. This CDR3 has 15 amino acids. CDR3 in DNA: TGTGCCAGCAGACGACAGGGGGCTCGAGGTCAGCCCCAGCATTTT. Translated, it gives CASRRQGARGQPQHF.

The CDR3 reads CASSPLARTGGSNQPQHF. The CDR3 DNA sequence: TGTGCCAGCTCACCACTGGCTCGGACAGGGGGAAGCAATCAGCCCCAGCATTTT. The chain employs TRBV18 and TRBJ1-5; 10 bases are shared with TRBD1. J lost 1 base, V lost 1 base, and 7 bases had no gene match. The germline V gene encodes CDR1 KGHSH and CDR2 LQKENI. CDR3 length equals 18 residues.

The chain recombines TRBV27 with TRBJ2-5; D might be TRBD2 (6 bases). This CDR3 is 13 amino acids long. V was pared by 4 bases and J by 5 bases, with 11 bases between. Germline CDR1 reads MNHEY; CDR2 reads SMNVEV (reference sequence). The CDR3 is CASSWDREETQYF. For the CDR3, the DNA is TGTGCCAGCAGTTGGGACCGGGAGGAGACCCAGTACTTC.

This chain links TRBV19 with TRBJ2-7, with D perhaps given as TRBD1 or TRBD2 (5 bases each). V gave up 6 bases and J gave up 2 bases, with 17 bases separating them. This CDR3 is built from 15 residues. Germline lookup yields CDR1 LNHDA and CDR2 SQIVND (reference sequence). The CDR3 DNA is TGTGCCAGTAGGGGAGAGGGGAAAGGTACCTACGAGCAGTACTTC. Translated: CASRGEGKGTYEQYF.